Sequencing of this TCR beta chain was carried out in a study of identical twins. Overall study findings and caveats: There were fewer insertions in abundant cord blood beta clonotypes, but memory repertoires showed no such pattern. There was an excess of low generation probability in the out-of-frame alpha sequences that twins shared. Possibly, invariant MAIT and iNKT cells partly confounded zero-insertion analyses.

About this clonotype itself: The antigen is not known.

After removal of 7 bases from V and 0 bases from J, the junction contained 18 bases not matched to a gene. Germline values: CDR1 KGHDR, CDR2 SFDVKD. This CDR3 contains 21 residues. Template switching added a universal primer binding site, and final cDNA carried unique molecular identifiers. From the 5' RACE reads, TCRdb called clonotypes with MiXCR, one entry per CDR3 protein. This table has 1.5 million to 2 million distinct CDR3 sequences, under 35% appearing once. Sequencing was performed on cord blood. This TCR was recovered from a newborn girl in good health. The chain employs TRBV24-1 and TRBJ2-1, with 12 bases aligning to TRBD1. The DNA of the CDR3 is TGTGCCACCAGCGCCCTGGTCGGGACAGGGGGCACCTCAAGCTCCTACAATGAGCAGTTCTTC. It specifies CATSALVGTGGTSSSYNEQFF.